Shown below are 2 T cell receptor beta chains from a single sample sequenced in a study of blood T cells in healthy people across ages. A second PCR, run for about 7 to 12 cycles, used a sample-barcoded 5' primer plus a J-beta primer mix. TCRdb itself ran the 5' RACE reads through MiXCR, one entry per CDR3 protein. This repertoire shows approximately 2,000,000 distinct CDR3 sequences, around 40% found once; its top ten account for more than 20%. The sequenced material came from blood. All receptors derive from a human donor in good health.

The DNA for the CDR3 is TGTGCCAGCAGCTCCTGGGGAGGGAGCAATCAGCCCCAGCATTTT. Its protein is CASSSWGGSNQPQHF. This chain links TRBV14 with TRBJ1-5; unclear D gene. The CDR3 spans 15 residues. Germline CDR1 is SGHDN and CDR2 is FVKESK. V was pared by 5 bases and J by 1 base, with 12 bases between.

The chain uses TRBV12-3 or TRBV12-4 and TRBJ1-6; D gene unclear. Trimming pared 3 bases from V and 8 bases from J, leaving 5 bases between. This CDR3 has 12 residues. The CDR3 loop is CASSLMYSPLHF. The CDR3 DNA is TGTGCCAGCAGTTTGATGTATTCACCCCTCCACTTT.